This T cell receptor (beta chain) came from a study of OX40 agonist ivuxolimab in advanced cancers. Findings of the study overall: On average, CD8+ T cells showed a greater number of expanded clones than CD4+.

On this clone itself: Its antigen is as yet unknown. Other DNA sequences of this sample code for an identical CDR3.

Sequencing used immunoSEQ multiplex PCR; TCRdb keeps in-frame clones, though not all of them. The table includes approximately 82,000 clones, around four fifths detected once. The source material was CD4+ or CD8+ T cells sorted from blood, sampled in a trial of the OX40 agonist ivuxolimab. The TCR originated in an adult with an advanced solid tumor such as melanoma, head and neck, liver or kidney cancer.

The CDR3 region is CASSQEGRRQETQYF. CDR3 DNA sequence: TGCGCCAGCAGCCAAGAAGGACGGAGGCAAGAGACCCAGTACTTC. The chain joins TRBV4-3 to TRBJ2-5; D is possibly TRBD2 (5 bases). V was pared by 0 bases and J by 2 bases, with 10 bases between. Germline V gene data show CDR1 as LGHNA and CDR2 as YSLEER. This CDR3 is built from 15 residues.